The sequence of this T cell receptor beta chain was determined in a study of T cell responses to AZD1222 COVID-19 vaccine. Sequenced by immunoSEQ multiplex PCR; TCRdb stores in-frame clones only, minus some. The table lists 75,000 to 100,000 clones, about 90% of them singletons. The V end lost 1 base, the J end lost 5 bases, and 9 bases lay between the germline ends. There are 13 residues in the CDR3. Germline CDR1 and CDR2: MGHRA and YSYEKL. Sequences were derived from peripheral blood, sampled 28 days after the second AZD1222 dose. The chain joins TRBV4-1 to TRBJ2-7, with TRBD2 as a possible D gene (6 bases). This sequence was found in an adult who received the AZD1222 COVID-19 vaccine. The CDR3 region is CASSQGGGDEQYF. CDR3 in DNA: TGCGCCAGCAGCCAAGGTGGAGGGGACGAGCAGTACTTC.